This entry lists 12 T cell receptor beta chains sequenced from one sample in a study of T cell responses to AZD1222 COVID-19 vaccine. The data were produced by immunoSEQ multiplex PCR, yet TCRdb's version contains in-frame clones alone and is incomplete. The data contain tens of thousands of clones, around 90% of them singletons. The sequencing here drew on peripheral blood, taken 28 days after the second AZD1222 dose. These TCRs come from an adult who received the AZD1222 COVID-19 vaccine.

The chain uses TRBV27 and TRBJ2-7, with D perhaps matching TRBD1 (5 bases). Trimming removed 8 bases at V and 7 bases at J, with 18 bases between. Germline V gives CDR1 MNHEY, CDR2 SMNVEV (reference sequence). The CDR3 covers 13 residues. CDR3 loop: CASRPHDRGEQYF. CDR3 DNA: TGTGCCAGCCGTCCCCATGATAGGGGAGAGCAGTACTTC.

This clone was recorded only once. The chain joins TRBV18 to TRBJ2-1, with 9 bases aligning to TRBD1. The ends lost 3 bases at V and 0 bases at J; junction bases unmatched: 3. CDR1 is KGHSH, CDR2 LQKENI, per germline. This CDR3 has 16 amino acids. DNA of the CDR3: TGTGCCAGCTCACCCAAGGACAGGGGCTCCTACAATGAGCAGTTCTTC. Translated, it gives CASSPKDRGSYNEQFF.

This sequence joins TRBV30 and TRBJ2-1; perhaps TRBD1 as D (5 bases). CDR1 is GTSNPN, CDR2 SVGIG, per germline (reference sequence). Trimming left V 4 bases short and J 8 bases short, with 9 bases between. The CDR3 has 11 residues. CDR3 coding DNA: TGTGCCTGGAAGTACAGGTATGAGCAGTTCTTC. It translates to CAWKYRYEQFF.

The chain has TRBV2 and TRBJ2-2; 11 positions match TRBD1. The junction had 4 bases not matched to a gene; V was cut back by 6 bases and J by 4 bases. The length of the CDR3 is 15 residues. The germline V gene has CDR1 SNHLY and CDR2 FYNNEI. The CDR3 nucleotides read TGTGCCAGCAGCTCGGGGACAGGGGGCACCGGGGAGCTGTTTTTT. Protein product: CASSSGTGGTGELFF. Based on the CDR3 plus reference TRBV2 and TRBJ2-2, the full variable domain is EPEVTQTPSHQVTQMGQEVILRCVPISNHLYFYWYRQILGQKVEFLVSFYNNEISEKSEIFDDQFSVERPDGSNFTLKIRSTKLEDSAMYFCASSSGTGGTGELFFGEGSRLTVL.

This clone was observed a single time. CDR3 in DNA: TGTGCCAGCAGCTCGACTCGCGGTAGGACTAGCGGGAGCTCCTACAATGAGCAGTTCTTC. This encodes CASSSTRGRTSGSSYNEQFF. The chain uses TRBV7-8 and TRBJ2-1; 13 nucleotides line up with TRBD2. This CDR3 region has 20 residues. Germline trimming cut 4 bases from V and 0 bases from J; bases unmatched to any gene: 12. Germline assignment: CDR1 SGHVS and CDR2 FQNEAQ.

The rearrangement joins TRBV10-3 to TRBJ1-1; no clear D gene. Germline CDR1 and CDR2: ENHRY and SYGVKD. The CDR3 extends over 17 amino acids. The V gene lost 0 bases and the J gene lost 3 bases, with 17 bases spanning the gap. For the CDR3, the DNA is TGTGCCATCAGTGAGTCAGGGAGGGCAGATGTTGACACTGAAGCTTTCTTT. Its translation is CAISESGRADVDTEAFF.

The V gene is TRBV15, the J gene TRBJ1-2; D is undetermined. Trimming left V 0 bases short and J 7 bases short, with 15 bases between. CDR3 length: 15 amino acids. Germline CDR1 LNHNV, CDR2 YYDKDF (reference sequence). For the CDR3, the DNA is TGTGCCACCAGCAGAGATCACGTGGATTTCCGTGGCTACACCTTC. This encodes CATSRDHVDFRGYTF.

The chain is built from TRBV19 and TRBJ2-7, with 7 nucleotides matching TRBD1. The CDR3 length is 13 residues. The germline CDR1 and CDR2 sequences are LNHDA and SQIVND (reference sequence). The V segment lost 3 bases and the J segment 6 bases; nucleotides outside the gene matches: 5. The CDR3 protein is CASSIRNRGEQYF. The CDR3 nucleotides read TGTGCCAGTAGTATTCGCAACAGGGGCGAGCAGTACTTC.

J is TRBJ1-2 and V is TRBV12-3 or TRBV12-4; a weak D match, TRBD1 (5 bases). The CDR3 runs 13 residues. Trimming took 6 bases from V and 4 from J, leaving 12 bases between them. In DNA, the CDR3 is TGTGCCAGCAGGCACGGCGGGGCCTATGGCTACACCTTC. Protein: CASRHGGAYGYTF.

CDR3 nucleotides: TGTGCCAGCAGCCCCCCGCCGTATAGCAATCAGCCCCAGCATTTT. Protein sequence: CASSPPPYSNQPQHF. This chain uses TRBV28 with TRBJ1-5, with D unclear. CDR1 and CDR2 from the germline V gene are MDHEN and SYDVKM. V was shortened by 6 bases and J by 0 bases, with 12 bases between the two germline ends. There are 15 residues in the CDR3.

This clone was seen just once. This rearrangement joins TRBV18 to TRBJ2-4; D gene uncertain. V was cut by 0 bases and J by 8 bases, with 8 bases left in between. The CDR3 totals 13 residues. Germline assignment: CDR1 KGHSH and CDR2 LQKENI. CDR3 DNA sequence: TGTGCCAGCTCACCACCGTCGGTGGACATTCAGTACTTC. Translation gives CASSPPSVDIQYF. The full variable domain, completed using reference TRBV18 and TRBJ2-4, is NAGVMQNPRHLVRRRGQEARLRCSPMKGHSHVYWYRQLPEEGLKFMVYLQKENIIDESGMPKERFSAEFPKEGPSILRIQQVVRGDSAAYFCASSPPSVDIQYFGAGTRLSVL.

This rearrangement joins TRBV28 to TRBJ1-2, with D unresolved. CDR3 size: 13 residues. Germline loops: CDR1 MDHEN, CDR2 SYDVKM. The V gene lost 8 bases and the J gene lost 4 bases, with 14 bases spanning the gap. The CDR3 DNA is TGTGCCAGCGGTAAGGACGGAATCTATGGCTACACCTTC. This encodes CASGKDGIYGYTF.